The 8 T cell receptor beta chains in this list originate from one sample, sequenced in a study of blood T cell repertoires in COVID-19. Assay used: immunoSEQ multiplex PCR; TCRdb lists only in-frame clones, some missing. The sample records some 13,000 clones, 70% to 90% being singletons. Sequences were obtained from peripheral blood. These receptors all come from a man older than 75 with acute or convalescent COVID-19.

The chain is built from TRBV7-2 and TRBJ2-7; 7 bases line up with TRBD2. There are 14 residues in the CDR3. Germline V gene sequence: CDR1 SGHTA, CDR2 FQGNSA. J was trimmed by 2 bases and V by 3 bases; bases with no gene match: 4. CDR3 residues: CASSLRLATYEQYF. The CDR3 DNA follows: TGTGCCAGCAGCTTGCGACTAGCCACCTACGAGCAGTACTTC.

The chain has TRBV30 and TRBJ1-1, with a weak D call TRBD1 (6 bases). Trimming stripped 4 bases from V and 5 bases from J, with 17 bases between. The CDR3 length is 14 residues. CDR1 and CDR2 from the germline V gene are GTSNPN and SVGIG (reference sequence). CDR3 in amino acids: CAWKSRTARTEAFF. CDR3 nucleotide sequence: TGTGCCTGGAAATCCCGGACAGCCCGGACTGAAGCTTTCTTT. Full variable domain (remainder filled in from reference TRBV30 and TRBJ1-1): SQTIHQWPATLVQPVGSPLSLECTVEGTSNPNLYWYRQAAGRGLQLLFYSVGIGQISSEVPQNLSASRPQDRQFILSSKKLLLSDSGFYLCAWKSRTARTEAFFGQGTRLTVV.

V usage is TRBV6-5 and J usage is TRBJ1-1, with TRBD1 matching over 9 bases. In germline, CDR1 is MNHEY, CDR2 SVGAGI. V was clipped by 5 bases and J by 11 bases; unmatched bases: 12. The CDR3 totals 14 residues. DNA for the CDR3: TGTGCCAGCAGTAGAGACAGGGGGGCGACCGAGGCTTTCTTT. Encoded protein: CASSRDRGATEAFF.

The CDR3 coding sequence is TGTGCCAGCAGCACCCGACAGGGGCTTCTTGGCTACACCTTC. Translated, it gives CASSTRQGLLGYTF. V gene TRBV9 combines with J gene TRBJ1-2; 8 bases are shared with TRBD1. Looked up from germline, CDR1 is SGDLS and CDR2 is YYNGEE. CDR3 length equals 14 residues. V gave up 4 bases and J gave up 7 bases; unmatched junction bases: 9. Full variable domain (outside the CDR3, taken from reference TRBV9 and TRBJ1-2): DSGVTQTPKHLITATGQRVTLRCSPRSGDLSVYWYQQSLDQGLQFLIQYYNGEERAKGNILERFSAQQFPDLHSELNLSSLELGDSALYFCASSTRQGLLGYTFGSGTRLTVV.

V gene TRBV9 combines with J gene TRBJ1-1, with D tentatively TRBD1 (6 bases). Per the germline V gene, CDR1 is SGDLS and CDR2 is YYNGEE. The V and J ends lost 4 bases and 0 bases respectively, with 10 bases between them. The CDR3 covers 14 residues. CDR3 in DNA: TGTGCCAGCAGCCTGACAGGTATGAACACTGAAGCTTTCTTT. Translated: CASSLTGMNTEAFF.

The V and J genes are TRBV18 and TRBJ1-2, with a possible D match to TRBD1 (6 bases). V lost 3 bases, J lost 8 bases, and 19 bases lay in between. The CDR3 consists of 15 residues. Germline V gene lookup returns CDR1 KGHSH and CDR2 LQKENI. The CDR3 DNA reads TGTGCCAGCTCACCTTCGGCCAAGACAGGCCGGGGCTACACCTTC. Protein sequence: CASSPSAKTGRGYTF.

V gene TRBV29-1 combines with J gene TRBJ2-2; no firm D call. Germline V CDR1 and CDR2: SQVTM, ANQGSEA. Trimming stripped 5 bases from V and 1 base from J, with 11 bases between. The CDR3 contains 14 residues. CDR3 coding DNA: TGCAGCGTTAGCAAAAACAGGAACACCGGGGAGCTGTTTTTT. It translates to CSVSKNRNTGELFF.

The chain combines TRBV6-6 with TRBJ2-4, with D perhaps TRBD2 (5 bases). CDR1 and CDR2 (germline): MNHNY, SVGAGI (reference sequence). The V end was cut by 5 bases, the J end by 1 base, with 21 bases between. This CDR3 is 18 amino acids long. For the CDR3, the DNA is TGTGCCAGCAGTCATAAGGCCAGCACAACGGGGGCCAAAAACATTCAGTACTTC. Its protein is CASSHKASTTGAKNIQYF.